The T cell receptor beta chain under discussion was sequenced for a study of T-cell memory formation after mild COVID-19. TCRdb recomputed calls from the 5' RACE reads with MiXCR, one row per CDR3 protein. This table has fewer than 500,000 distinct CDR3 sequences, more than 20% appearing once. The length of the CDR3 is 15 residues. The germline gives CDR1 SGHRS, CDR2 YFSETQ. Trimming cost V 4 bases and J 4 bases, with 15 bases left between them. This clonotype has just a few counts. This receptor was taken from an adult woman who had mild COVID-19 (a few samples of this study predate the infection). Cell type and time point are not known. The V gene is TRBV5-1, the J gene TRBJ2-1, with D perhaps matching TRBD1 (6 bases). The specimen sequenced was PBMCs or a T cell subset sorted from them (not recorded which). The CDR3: CASSLTPTGYNEQFF. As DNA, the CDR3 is TGCGCCAGCAGCCTTACCCCTACAGGGTACAATGAGCAGTTCTTC.